The clone carrying this TCR beta chain was counted ten times or more. Its antigen is not identified. Attached unique molecular identifiers marked individual cDNA molecules. TCRdb recomputed calls from the 5' RACE reads with MiXCR, one row per CDR3 protein. The sample carries more than 85,000 distinct CDR3 sequences, 16% recorded once. V was clipped by 6 bases and J by 10 bases, with 21 bases between them. Germline values: CDR1 SGHAT, CDR2 FQNNGV. This CDR3 is 14 amino acids long. The sample originates from a study of early T cells in non-severe SARS-CoV-2 infection. Points from the study as a whole: The VDJdb matching leaned toward anti-spike CD8 responses and overlooked private and CD4 specificities.

The material sequenced was whole blood, taken at baseline. The clonotype was recovered from an adult who was a healthcare worker with PCR-confirmed SARS-CoV-2 infection or an uninfected control (not recorded which). The chain combines TRBV11-2 with TRBJ1-1, with D maybe TRBD1 (5 bases). The DNA of the CDR3 is TGTGCCAGCAGACAACTCACGAGGGGTCTCCCAGCTTTCTTT. Amino acids: CASRQLTRGLPAFF.